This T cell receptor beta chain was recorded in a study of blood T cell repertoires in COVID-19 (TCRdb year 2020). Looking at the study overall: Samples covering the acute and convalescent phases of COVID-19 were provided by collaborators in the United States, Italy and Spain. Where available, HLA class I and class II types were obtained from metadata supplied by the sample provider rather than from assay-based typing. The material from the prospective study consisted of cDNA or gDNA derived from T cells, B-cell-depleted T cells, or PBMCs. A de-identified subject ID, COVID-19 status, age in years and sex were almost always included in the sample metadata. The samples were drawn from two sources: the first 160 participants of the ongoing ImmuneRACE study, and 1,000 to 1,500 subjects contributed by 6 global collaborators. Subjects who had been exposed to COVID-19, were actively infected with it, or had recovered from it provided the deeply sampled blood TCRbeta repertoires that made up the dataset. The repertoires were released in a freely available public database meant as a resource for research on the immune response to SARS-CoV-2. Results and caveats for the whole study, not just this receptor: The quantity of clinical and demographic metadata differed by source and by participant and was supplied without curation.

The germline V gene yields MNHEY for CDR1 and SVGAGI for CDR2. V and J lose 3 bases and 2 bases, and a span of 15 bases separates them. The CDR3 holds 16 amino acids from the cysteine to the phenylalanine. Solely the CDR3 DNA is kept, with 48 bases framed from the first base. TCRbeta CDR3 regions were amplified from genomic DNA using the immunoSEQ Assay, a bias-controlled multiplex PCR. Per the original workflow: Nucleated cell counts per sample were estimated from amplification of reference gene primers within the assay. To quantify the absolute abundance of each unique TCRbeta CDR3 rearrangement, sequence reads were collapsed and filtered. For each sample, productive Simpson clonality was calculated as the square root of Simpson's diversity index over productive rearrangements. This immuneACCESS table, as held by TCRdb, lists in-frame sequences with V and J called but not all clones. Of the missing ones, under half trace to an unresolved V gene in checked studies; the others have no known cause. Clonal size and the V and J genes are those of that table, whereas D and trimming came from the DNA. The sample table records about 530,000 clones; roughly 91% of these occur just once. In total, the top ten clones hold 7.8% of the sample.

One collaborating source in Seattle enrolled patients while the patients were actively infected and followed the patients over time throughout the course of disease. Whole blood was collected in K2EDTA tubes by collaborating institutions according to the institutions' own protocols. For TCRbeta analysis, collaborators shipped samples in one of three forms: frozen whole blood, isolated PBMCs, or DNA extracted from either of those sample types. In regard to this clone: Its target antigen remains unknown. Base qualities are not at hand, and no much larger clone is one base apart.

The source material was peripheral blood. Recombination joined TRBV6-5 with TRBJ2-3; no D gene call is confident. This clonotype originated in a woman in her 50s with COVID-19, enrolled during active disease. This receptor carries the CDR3 CASSYSFLFITDTQYF. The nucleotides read TGTGCCAGCAGTTATTCCTTTCTATTTATCACAGATACGCAGTATTTT.